The present entry profiles one T cell receptor (beta chain) with its context. The sample is drawn from a study of blood T cell repertoires in COVID-19. Background on the study: Sources were T cells, B-cell-depleted T cells, or PBMCs; the material itself was cDNA or gDNA.

Patients of the Seattle cohort, enrolled during active infection, were followed longitudinally. The V segment lost 10 bases and the J segment 6 bases; nucleotides outside the gene matches: 11. The germline gives CDR1 MGHDK, CDR2 SYGVNS. The CDR3 sequence is 14 residues long. Libraries were prepared by immunoSEQ multiplex PCR; TCRdb keeps only in-frame clonotypes and omits some of them. The sample includes about 230,000 clones, 75% to 90% of them seen just once. This clonotype was sampled from a man aged 30 to 39 with COVID-19, enrolled during active disease. This chain links TRBV25-1 with TRBJ2-7, with TRBD1 identical over 11 bases. Sequenced: peripheral blood. The CDR3 nucleotides are TGTGCCACCACACTGGCCGGGACAGGGGGCGAGCAGTACTTC. Translating gives CATTLAGTGGEQYF.